This T cell receptor beta chain was obtained from a study of blood T cell repertoires in COVID-19. CDR1 SGHTS and CDR2 YDEGEE come from the germline V gene. The V and J ends lost 6 bases and 2 bases respectively, with 12 bases between them. This CDR3 contains 14 residues. TCRdb's copy holds only in-frame clones and misses some; the assay was immunoSEQ multiplex PCR. The sample holds approximately 68,000 clones, 80% to 90% seen once. The receptor was derived from a man between 65 and 80 years old with active or convalescent COVID-19. V usage is TRBV5-8 and J usage is TRBJ2-1; no firm D call. Input material: peripheral blood. The CDR3 spells CASKPDPTYNEQFF. CDR3 nucleotide sequence: TGTGCCAGCAAGCCCGATCCAACCTACAATGAGCAGTTCTTC.